One T cell receptor (beta chain) is described in this entry. The V segment lost 4 bases and the J segment 8 bases; nucleotides outside the gene matches: 18. The CDR3 contains 17 residues. Germline V gene sequence: CDR1 SGHDT, CDR2 YYEEEE. This entry is derived from a study of blood T cell repertoires in COVID-19. For the study at large: Acute and convalescent COVID-19 specimens originated in the United States, Italy and Spain. The analysed material was cDNA or gDNA that came from T cells, B-cell-depleted T cells, or PBMCs.

Source study methods: Reference gene primers were amplified, and this amplification served to estimate nucleated cell counts. Repertoires were generated with immunoSEQ multiplex PCR, while TCRdb's copy carries only in-frame clones and drops some. V and J calls and clone size come straight from that table; D and trimming were deduced from the DNA. The sample yields about 53,000 clones, 75% to 90% seen once. The specimen sequenced was peripheral blood. The receptor comes from a man older than 75 with acute or convalescent COVID-19. This chain links TRBV5-6 with TRBJ1-2; 9 nucleotides align to TRBD1. CDR3 amino acids: CASSPSLGQGDLRGYTF. The CDR3, as DNA: TGTGCCAGCAGCCCCTCTTTGGGACAGGGTGATTTGCGGGGCTACACCTTC.